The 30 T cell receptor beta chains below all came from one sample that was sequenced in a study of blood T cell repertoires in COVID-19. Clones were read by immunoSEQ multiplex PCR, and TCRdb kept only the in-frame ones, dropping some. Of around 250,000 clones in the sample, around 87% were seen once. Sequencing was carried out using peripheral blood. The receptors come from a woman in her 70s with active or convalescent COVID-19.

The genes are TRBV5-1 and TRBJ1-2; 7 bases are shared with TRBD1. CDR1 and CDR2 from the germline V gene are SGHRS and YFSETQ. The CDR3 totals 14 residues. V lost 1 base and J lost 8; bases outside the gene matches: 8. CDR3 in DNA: TGCGCCAGCAGCTTGAATGAGGGGGCGGTAGGCTACACCTTC. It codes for CASSLNEGAVGYTF.

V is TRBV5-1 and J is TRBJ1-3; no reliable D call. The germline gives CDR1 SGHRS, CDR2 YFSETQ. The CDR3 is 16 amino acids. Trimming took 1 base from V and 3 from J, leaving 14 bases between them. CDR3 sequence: CASSLPQAEGGNTIYF. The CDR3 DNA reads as TGCGCCAGCAGCTTGCCTCAGGCCGAGGGTGGAAACACCATATATTTT. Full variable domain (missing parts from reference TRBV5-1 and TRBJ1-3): KAGVTQTPRYLIKTRGQQVTLSCSPISGHRSVSWYQQTPGQGLQFLFEYFSETQRNKGNFPGRFSGRQFSNSRSEMNVSTLELGDSALYLCASSLPQAEGGNTIYFGEGSWLTVV.

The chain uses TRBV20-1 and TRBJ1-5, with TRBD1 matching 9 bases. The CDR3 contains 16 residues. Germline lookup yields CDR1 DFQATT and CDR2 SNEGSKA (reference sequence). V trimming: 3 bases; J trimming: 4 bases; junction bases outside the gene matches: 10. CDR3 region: CSASPGTDRGNQPQHF. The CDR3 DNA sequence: TGCAGTGCTAGTCCGGGAACTGACAGGGGGAATCAGCCCCAGCATTTT.

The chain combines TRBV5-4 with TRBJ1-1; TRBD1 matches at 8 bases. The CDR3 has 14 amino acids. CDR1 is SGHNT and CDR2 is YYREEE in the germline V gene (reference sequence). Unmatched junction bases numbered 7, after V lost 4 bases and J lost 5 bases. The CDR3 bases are TGTGCCAGCAGCCCCTTAACAGGGGGGACTGAAGCTTTCTTT. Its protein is CASSPLTGGTEAFF.

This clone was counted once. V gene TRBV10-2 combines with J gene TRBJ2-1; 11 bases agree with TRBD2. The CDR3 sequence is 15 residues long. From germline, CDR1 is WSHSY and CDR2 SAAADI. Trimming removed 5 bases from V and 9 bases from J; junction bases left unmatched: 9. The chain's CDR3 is CASSSLAGGFGEQFF. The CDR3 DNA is TGCGCCAGCAGTTCGTTAGCGGGGGGGTTCGGTGAGCAGTTCTTC.

CDR3 DNA sequence: TGTGCCAGCTCACCACCGACAGGGTGGACCGGGGAGCTGTTTTTT. Encoded protein: CASSPPTGWTGELFF. The genes are TRBV18 and TRBJ2-2, with 7 bases aligning to TRBD1. The CDR3 length is 15 residues. V trimming: 0 bases; J trimming: 5 bases; junction bases outside the gene matches: 3. Germline V gene data show CDR1 as KGHSH and CDR2 as LQKENI.

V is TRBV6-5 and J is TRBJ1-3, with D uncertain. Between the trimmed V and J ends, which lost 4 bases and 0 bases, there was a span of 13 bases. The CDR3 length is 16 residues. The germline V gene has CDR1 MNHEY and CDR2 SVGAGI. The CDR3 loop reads CASSSRGEISGNTIYF. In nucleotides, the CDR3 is TGTGCCAGCAGTTCACGGGGAGAAATCTCTGGAAACACCATATATTTT.

The CDR3 protein is CASSLVSGGVPDTQYF. In DNA, the CDR3 is TGTGCCAGCAGCTTGGTTAGCGGGGGGGTTCCAGATACGCAGTATTTT. The rearrangement joins TRBV7-9 to TRBJ2-3; 11 nucleotides align to TRBD2. In germline, CDR1 is SEHNR, CDR2 FQNEAQ (reference sequence). The CDR3 consists of 16 residues. V was clipped by 3 bases and J by 4 bases; unmatched bases: 6.

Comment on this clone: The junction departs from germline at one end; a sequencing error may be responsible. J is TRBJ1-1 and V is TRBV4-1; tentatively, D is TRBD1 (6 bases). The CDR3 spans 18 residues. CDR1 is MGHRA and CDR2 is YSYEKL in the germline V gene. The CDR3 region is CASSQGQRSVTMNTEAFF. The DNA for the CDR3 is TGCGCCAGCAGTCAAGGACAGAGGAGTGTAACTATGAACACTGAAGCTTTCTTT.

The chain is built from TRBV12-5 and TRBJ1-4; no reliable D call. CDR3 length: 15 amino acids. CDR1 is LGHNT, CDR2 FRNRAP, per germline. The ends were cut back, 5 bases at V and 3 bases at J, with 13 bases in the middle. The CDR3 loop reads CASGPGSGANEKLFF. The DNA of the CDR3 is TGTGCTAGTGGTCCCGGGAGCGGGGCTAATGAAAAACTGTTTTTT.

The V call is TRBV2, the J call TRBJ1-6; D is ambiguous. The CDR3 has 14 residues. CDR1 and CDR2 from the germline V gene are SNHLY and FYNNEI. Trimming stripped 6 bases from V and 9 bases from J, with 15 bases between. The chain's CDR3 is CASRTRELGSPLHF. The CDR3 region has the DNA TGTGCCAGCAGGACGAGGGAGTTGGGTTCACCCCTCCACTTT.

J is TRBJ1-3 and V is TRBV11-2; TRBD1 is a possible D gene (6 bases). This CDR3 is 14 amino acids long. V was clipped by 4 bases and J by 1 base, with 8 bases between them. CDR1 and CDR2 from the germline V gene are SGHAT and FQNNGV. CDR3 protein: CASSWTASGNTIYF. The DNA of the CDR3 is TGTGCCAGCAGCTGGACAGCTTCTGGAAACACCATATATTTT.

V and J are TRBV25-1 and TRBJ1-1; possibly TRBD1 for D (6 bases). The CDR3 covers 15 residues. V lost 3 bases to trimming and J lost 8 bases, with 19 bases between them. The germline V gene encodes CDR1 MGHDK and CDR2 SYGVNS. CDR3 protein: CASSDPTAGTSEAFF. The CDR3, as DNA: TGTGCCAGCAGTGACCCTACCGCCGGGACATCCGAAGCTTTCTTT.

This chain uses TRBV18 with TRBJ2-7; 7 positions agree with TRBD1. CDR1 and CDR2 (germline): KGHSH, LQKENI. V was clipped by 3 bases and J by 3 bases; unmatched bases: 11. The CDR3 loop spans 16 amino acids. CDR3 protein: CASSPTGQPLNYEQYF. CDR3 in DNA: TGTGCCAGCTCACCGACGGGACAGCCTTTAAACTACGAGCAGTACTTC.

CDR3 amino acids: CASGFGGSPYGYTF. The CDR3 DNA follows: TGTGCCAGCGGTTTCGGAGGGAGTCCCTATGGCTACACCTTC. This chain links TRBV25-1 with TRBJ1-2; D gene uncertain. V was cut by 8 bases and J by 4 bases, with 17 bases left in between. Looked up from germline, CDR1 is MGHDK and CDR2 is SYGVNS. The CDR3 spans 14 residues.

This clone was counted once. CDR3 coding DNA: TGTGCCAGCAGCCAAGGGACAGGCGCGCCCCAAGAGACCCAGTACTTC. It encodes CASSQGTGAPQETQYF. J is TRBJ2-5 and V is TRBV3-1 (or the pseudogene TRBV3-2); 7 nucleotides match TRBD1. J gave up 1 base and V 1 base, and 6 bases lay outside the gene matches. CDR3 size: 16 residues. Germline-derived CDR1 and CDR2 are LGHDT and YNNKEL (reference sequence).

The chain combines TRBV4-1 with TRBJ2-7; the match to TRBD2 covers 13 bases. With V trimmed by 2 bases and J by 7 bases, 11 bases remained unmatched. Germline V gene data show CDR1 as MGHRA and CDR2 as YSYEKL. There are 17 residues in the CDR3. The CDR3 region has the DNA TGCGCCAGCAGCCAAAGGGCGCCCGGACTAGCGGGGGTTGAGCAGTACTTC. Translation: CASSQRAPGLAGVEQYF.

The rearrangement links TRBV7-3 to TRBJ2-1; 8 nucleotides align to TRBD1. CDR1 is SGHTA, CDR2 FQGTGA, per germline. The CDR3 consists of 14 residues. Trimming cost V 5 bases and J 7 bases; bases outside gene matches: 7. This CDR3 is CASSPQTGDNEQFF. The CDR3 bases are TGTGCCAGCAGCCCCCAGACAGGGGATAATGAGCAGTTCTTC.

The CDR3 sequence: CATSSAGGGTDTQYF. CDR3 nucleotides: TGTGCCACCAGCAGTGCCGGGGGGGGAACAGATACGCAGTATTTT. The chain couples TRBV15 to TRBJ2-3; 8 bases fit TRBD2. The CDR3 has 15 residues. The V and J ends lost 3 bases and 3 bases, in that order; junction bases with no gene match: 5. Germline V gene sequence: CDR1 LNHNV, CDR2 YYDKDF (reference sequence). Full variable domain (missing parts from reference TRBV15 and TRBJ2-3): DAMVIQNPRYQVTQFGKPVTLSCSQTLNHNVMYWYQQKSSQAPKLLFHYYDKDFNNEADTPDNFQSRRPNTSFCFLDIRSPGLGDTAMYLCATSSAGGGTDTQYFGPGTRLTVL.

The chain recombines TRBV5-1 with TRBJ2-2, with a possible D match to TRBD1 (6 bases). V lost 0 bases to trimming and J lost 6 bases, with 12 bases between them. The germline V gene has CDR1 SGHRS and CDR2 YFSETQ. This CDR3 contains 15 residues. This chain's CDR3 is CASSLEGQQAGELFF. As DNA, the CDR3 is TGCGCCAGCAGCTTGGAAGGACAGCAAGCCGGGGAGCTGTTTTTT. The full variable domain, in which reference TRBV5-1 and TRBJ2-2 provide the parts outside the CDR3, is KAGVTQTPRYLIKTRGQQVTLSCSPISGHRSVSWYQQTPGQGLQFLFEYFSETQRNKGNFPGRFSGRQFSNSRSEMNVSTLELGDSALYLCASSLEGQQAGELFFGEGSRLTVL.

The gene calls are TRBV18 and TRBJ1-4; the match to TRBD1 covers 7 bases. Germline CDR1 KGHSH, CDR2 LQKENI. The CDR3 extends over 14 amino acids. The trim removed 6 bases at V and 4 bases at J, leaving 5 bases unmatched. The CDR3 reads CASSRGQLNEKLFF. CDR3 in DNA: TGTGCCAGCTCGCGGGGACAGCTTAATGAAAAACTGTTTTTT.

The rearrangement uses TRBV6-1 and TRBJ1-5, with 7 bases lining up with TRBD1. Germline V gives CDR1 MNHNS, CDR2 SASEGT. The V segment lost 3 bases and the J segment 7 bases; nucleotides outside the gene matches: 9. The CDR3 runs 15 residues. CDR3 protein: CASSELGQQGQPQHF. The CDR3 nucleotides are TGTGCCAGCAGTGAGCTGGGACAGCAAGGACAGCCCCAGCATTTT.

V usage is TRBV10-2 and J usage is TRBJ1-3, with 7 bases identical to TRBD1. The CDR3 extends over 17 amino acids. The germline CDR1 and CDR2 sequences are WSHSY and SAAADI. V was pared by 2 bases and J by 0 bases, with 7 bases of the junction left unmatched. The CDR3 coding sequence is TGCGCCAGCAGTGAGCCCCGACAGGGCTACTCTGGAAACACCATATATTTT. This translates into CASSEPRQGYSGNTIYF.

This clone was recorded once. The CDR3 bases are TGTGCCAGTAGTAACTTGTCCCCCGGAGGGAAAGAGACCCAGTACTTC. Amino acid sequence: CASSNLSPGGKETQYF. V and J are TRBV19 and TRBJ2-5, with a tentative D call TRBD2 (6 bases). With 4 bases removed from V and 3 bases from J, the gap between germline ends came to 18 bases. CDR3 size: 16 residues. Germline CDR1 is LNHDA and CDR2 is SQIVND (reference sequence).

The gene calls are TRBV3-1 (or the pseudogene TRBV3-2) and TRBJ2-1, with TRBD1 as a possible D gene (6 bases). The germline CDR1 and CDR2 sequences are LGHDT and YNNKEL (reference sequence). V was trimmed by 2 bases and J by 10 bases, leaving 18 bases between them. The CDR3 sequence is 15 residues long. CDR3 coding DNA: TGTGCCAGCAGCCAACAGATCGGGACACATGGCGAGCAGTTCTTC. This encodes CASSQQIGTHGEQFF.

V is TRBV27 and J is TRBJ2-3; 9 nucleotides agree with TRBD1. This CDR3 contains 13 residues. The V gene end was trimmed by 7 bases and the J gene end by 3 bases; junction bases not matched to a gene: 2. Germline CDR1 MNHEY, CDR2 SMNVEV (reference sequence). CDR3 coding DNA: TGTGCCAGCAAAGGGACAGGGACAGATACGCAGTATTTT. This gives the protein CASKGTGTDTQYF.

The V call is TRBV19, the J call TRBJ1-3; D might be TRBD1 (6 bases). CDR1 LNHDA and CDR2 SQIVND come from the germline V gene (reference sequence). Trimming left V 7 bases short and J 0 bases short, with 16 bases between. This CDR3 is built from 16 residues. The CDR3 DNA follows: TGTGCCAGTACCCTCGGACAGCCCTACTCTGGAAACACCATATATTTT. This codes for CASTLGQPYSGNTIYF.

The CDR3 DNA reads as TGTGCCAGCAGAATTATCTCGGGCACCGGGGAGCTGTTTTTT. This codes for CASRIISGTGELFF. The chain has TRBV7-9 and TRBJ2-2; D is uncertain. With 6 bases removed from V and 4 bases from J, the gap between germline ends came to 12 bases. Germline V gene data show CDR1 as SEHNR and CDR2 as FQNEAQ (reference sequence). This CDR3 is built from 14 residues. Variable domain in full (rest from reference TRBV7-9 and TRBJ2-2): DTGVSQNPRHKITKRGQNVTFRCDPISEHNRLYWYRQTLGQGPEFLTYFQNEAQLEKSRLLSDRFSAERPKGSFSTLEIQRTEQGDSAMYLCASRIISGTGELFFGEGSRLTVL.

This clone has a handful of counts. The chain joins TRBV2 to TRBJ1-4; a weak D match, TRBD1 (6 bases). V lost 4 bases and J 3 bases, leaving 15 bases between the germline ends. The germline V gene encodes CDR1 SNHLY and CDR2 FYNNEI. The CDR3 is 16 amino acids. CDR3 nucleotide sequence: TGTGCCAGCAGTGCAGGGGTAGGCGGTCCTAATGAAAAACTGTTTTTT. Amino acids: CASSAGVGGPNEKLFF.

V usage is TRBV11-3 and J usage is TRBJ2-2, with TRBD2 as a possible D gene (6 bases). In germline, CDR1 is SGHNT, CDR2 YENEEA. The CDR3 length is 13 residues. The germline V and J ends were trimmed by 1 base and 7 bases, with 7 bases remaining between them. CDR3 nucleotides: TGTGCCAGCAGCTTAGGGGAGGTCGGGGAGCTGTTTTTT. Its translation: CASSLGEVGELFF. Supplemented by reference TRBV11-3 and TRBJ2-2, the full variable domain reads EAGVVQSPRYKIIEKKQPVAFWCNPISGHNTLYWYLQNLGQGPELLIRYENEEAVDDSQLPKDRFSAERLKGVDSTLKIQPAELGDSAVYLCASSLGEVGELFFGEGSRLTVL.